The clone carrying this T cell receptor (beta chain) was seen many times. Its target is unknown. This sample was taken from a study of T cells in Graves' hyperthyroidism and ophthalmopathy. Study observations and caveats: The blood repertoire included most of the expanded thyroid clonotypes above 0.001.

RNA transcripts served as the template for amplifying TCR beta CDR3 regions. In the first-round RT-PCR of the TCR CDR3, the HTBI primer set was used. TCRdb re-called the multiplex PCR reads through MiXCR, storing one row per CDR3 protein. The data hold about 520,000 distinct CDR3 sequences, with around 20% observed a single time. V gave up 5 bases and J gave up 4 bases, with 12 bases separating them. Germline V gene sequence: CDR1 LNHDA, CDR2 SQIVND (reference sequence). This CDR3 has 13 amino acids. These patients, aged 18 to 65, had recently diagnosed hyperthyroidism lasting under 2 months. Clinicians diagnosed patients from clinical symptoms, serum thyroxine and TRAb, thyroid ultrasound and orbital computed tomography.

The sequencing sample was made of blood. This TCR derives from a man aged 18-30 years with Graves' hyperthyroidism. This sequence joins TRBV19 and TRBJ2-7; a possible D gene is TRBD2 (5 bases). For the CDR3, the DNA is TGTGCCAGTAGTGAACCGGGCGGGTACGAGCAGTACTTC. It codes for CASSEPGGYEQYF.